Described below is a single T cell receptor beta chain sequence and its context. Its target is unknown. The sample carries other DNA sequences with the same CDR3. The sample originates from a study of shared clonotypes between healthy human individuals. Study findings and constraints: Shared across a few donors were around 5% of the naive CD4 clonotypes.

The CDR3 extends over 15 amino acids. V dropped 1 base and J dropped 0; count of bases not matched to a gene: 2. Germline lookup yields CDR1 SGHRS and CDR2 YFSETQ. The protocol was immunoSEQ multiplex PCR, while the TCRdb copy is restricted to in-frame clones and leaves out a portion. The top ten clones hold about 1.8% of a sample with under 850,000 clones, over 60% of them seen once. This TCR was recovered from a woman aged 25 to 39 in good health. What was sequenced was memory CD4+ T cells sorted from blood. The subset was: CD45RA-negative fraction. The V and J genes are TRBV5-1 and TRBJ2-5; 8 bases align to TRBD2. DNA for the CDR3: TGCGCCAGCAGCTTGATACTAGCGGACCAAGAGACCCAGTACTTC. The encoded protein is CASSLILADQETQYF.